The TCR beta chain under discussion was sequenced for a study of cytomegalovirus exposure and HLA in healthy donors. The study's findings and limits: Trimming of TCR beta V- and J-genes showed a link, identified in a later analysis, to a missense DCLRE1C variant. Presence/absence analyses rested on an assumption that sequencing depth was roughly uniform across donors. Later, TCR association rates were found to vary by HLA locus, highest for DRB1 and lowest for HLA-C.

The CDR3 runs to 15 residues. Losses at the gene ends were 4 bases for V and 6 bases for J; bases not matched to a gene: 3. Germline CDR1 reads SGHRS; CDR2 reads YFSETQ. Vbeta (60) and Jbeta (13) primers were used in the PCR. TCRdb's copy holds only in-frame clones and misses some; the assay was immunoSEQ multiplex PCR. The sample consists of 110,000 to 150,000 clones, 60% to 85% of them appearing once. This clone was counted a few times. What it recognizes is unknown. This TCR was sampled from a young man in good health and CMV-seronegative. The sequencing input was PBMCs. J is TRBJ2-3 and V is TRBV5-1, with TRBD2 matching 15 bases. The CDR3 DNA sequence: TGCGCCAGCAGCCCCGGACTAGCGGGAGGGGATACGCAGTATTTT. Residues: CASSPGLAGGDTQYF.